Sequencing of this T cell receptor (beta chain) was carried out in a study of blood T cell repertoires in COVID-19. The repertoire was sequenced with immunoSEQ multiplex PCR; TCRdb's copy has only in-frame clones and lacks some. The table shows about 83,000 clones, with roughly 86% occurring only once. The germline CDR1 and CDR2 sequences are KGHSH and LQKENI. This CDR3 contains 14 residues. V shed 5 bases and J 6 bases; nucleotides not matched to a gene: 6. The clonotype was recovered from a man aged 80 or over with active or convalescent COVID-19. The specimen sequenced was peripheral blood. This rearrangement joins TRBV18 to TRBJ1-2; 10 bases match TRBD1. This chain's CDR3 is CASSTTGGPNGYTF. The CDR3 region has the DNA TGTGCCAGCTCAACGACAGGGGGCCCCAATGGCTACACCTTC.